The clone carrying this TCR beta chain is a singleton in its sample. The data belong to a study of technical replicates of blood from several donors. Sequencing used immunoSEQ multiplex PCR; TCRdb keeps in-frame clones, though not all of them. Among tens of thousands of clones listed, roughly 91% were seen once. The CDR3 loop spans 15 amino acids. V lost 6 bases to trimming and J lost 4 bases; unmatched junction nucleotides: 9. CDR1 is MNHEY and CDR2 is SVGAGI in the germline V gene. The source material was T cells isolated from PBMCs. This clonotype was sampled from a human donor in good health. The chain couples TRBV6-5 to TRBJ2-7; 10 nucleotides match TRBD1. CDR3 sequence: CASSDLGTGVYEQYF. CDR3 DNA sequence: TGTGCCAGCAGCGACCTCGGGACAGGGGTATACGAGCAGTACTTC.